One and the same sample provided the 3 T cell receptor beta chains below, sequenced in a study of cytomegalovirus exposure and HLA in healthy donors (dated by TCRdb to 2016 to 2017). The library came from the immunoSEQ multiplex PCR assay. The multiplex PCR relied on a mix of 60 forward primers for TCR Vbeta segments and 13 reverse primers for TCR Jbeta segments. TCRdb carries this immuneACCESS record with in-frame sequences only. Its versions omit some clonotypes, under half of them owing to an unresolved V gene in the studies checked, with the rest unexplained. Recorded for this sample are around 180,000 clones; 80% to 85% of them occurred a single time. The ten largest clones capture approximately 1.3% of the sample. Sequenced sample: PBMCs. Receptors were obtained from a boy younger than 10 in good health and CMV-seronegative.

V gene TRBV19 combines with J gene TRBJ2-1; possible D gene TRBD1, 7 bases. Trimming removed 5 bases from V and 6 bases from J, with 14 bases in between. This CDR3 has 14 residues. Germline V gives CDR1 LNHDA, CDR2 SQIVND (reference sequence). CDR3: CASSARQGGNEQFF. The CDR3 DNA sequence: TGTGCCAGTAGTGCTAGACAGGGAGGCAATGAGCAGTTCTTC.

This clone came up once. The chain links TRBV11-2 to TRBJ2-3; a weak D match, TRBD1 (5 bases). The CDR3 is made up of 18 amino acids. V was pared by 5 bases and J by 0 bases, with 21 bases between. Germline values: CDR1 SGHAT, CDR2 FQNNGV. The CDR3 DNA is TGTGCCAGCAGCGTTAGCCCATTACGACAGACTAGCACAGATACGCAGTATTTT. It specifies CASSVSPLRQTSTDTQYF.

Only a few counts were recorded for this clone. The chain links TRBV7-2 to TRBJ2-1; 9 bases are shared with TRBD1. The germline gives CDR1 SGHTA, CDR2 FQGNSA. V lost 7 bases, J lost 6 bases, and 7 bases stayed unmatched. This CDR3 region has 14 residues. The DNA of the CDR3 is TGTGCCAGCAACAGACAGGGGGGAAGCAATGAGCAGTTCTTC. It is translated as CASNRQGGSNEQFF.